One sample yielded the 20 T cell receptor beta chains listed below, sequenced in a study of siplizumab effects on memory and regulatory T cells. Sequencing was performed with immunoSEQ multiplex PCR; in TCRdb, only in-frame clones are kept and a portion is missing. The sample has some 110,000 clones, approximately 94% seen once; the top ten hold roughly 1.8%. Sequenced sample: non-Treg CD4+ T cells sorted from blood. The receptors come from a human donor in good health.

The chain couples TRBV7-2 to TRBJ1-3; D is uncertain. Germline-derived CDR1 and CDR2 are SGHTA and FQGNSA. V was shortened by 1 base and J by 0 bases, with 1 base between the two germline ends. The CDR3 runs to 13 residues. CDR3 bases: TGTGCCAGCAGCTTAGGCTCTGGAAACACCATATATTTT. Its translation: CASSLGSGNTIYF.

The J gene is TRBJ2-5, the V gene TRBV18; 8 bases are shared with TRBD2. CDR3 length: 13 amino acids. Germline CDR1 is KGHSH and CDR2 is LQKENI. Trimming removed 8 bases from V and 5 bases from J; junction bases left unmatched: 7. CDR3 in amino acids: CASKPAGGETQYF. The CDR3 DNA reads as TGTGCCAGCAAACCGGCGGGAGGCGAGACCCAGTACTTC.

The V and J genes are TRBV5-1 and TRBJ1-6; 9 bases fit TRBD1. Looked up from germline, CDR1 is SGHRS and CDR2 is YFSETQ. This CDR3 is 17 amino acids long. V trimming: 4 bases; J trimming: 5 bases; junction bases outside the gene matches: 10. The CDR3 DNA reads as TGCGCCAGCAGCCCAACCTGGACAGGGGTCAATAATTCACCCCTCCACTTT. Residues: CASSPTWTGVNNSPLHF.

J is TRBJ2-7 and V is TRBV10-3, with D possibly TRBD1 on 6 matching bases. The germline V gene has CDR1 ENHRY and CDR2 SYGVKD. The CDR3 runs to 15 residues. V gave up 0 bases and J gave up 0 bases, with 9 bases separating them. As DNA, the CDR3 is TGTGCCATCAGTGAGTCTACAGGGAGCTCCTACGAGCAGTACTTC. This encodes CAISESTGSSYEQYF.

This rearrangement joins TRBV5-1 to TRBJ1-1, with 11 bases aligning to TRBD1. With 6 bases clipped from V and 6 bases from J, the junction kept 4 bases outside the gene matches. The CDR3 is 13 residues long. The germline gives CDR1 SGHRS, CDR2 YFSETQ. The CDR3 here is CASKEGQGAEAFF. Here the CDR3 DNA reads TGCGCCAGCAAGGAGGGACAGGGGGCTGAAGCTTTCTTT.

Turning to this clone: The sample contains more than one DNA sequence encoding this CDR3. V and J are TRBV6-1 and TRBJ2-1; D is unclear. Germline CDR1 and CDR2: MNHNS and SASEGT. This CDR3 comprises 10 residues. Trimming took off 5 bases at V and 5 bases at J, with 1 base between the two ends. In DNA form, the CDR3 reads TGTGCCAGCAGTCACAATGAGCAGTTCTTC. Its translation: CASSHNEQFF.

The chain links TRBV2 to TRBJ2-2, with D perhaps matching TRBD1 (5 bases). Trimming left V 0 bases short and J 3 bases short, with 5 bases between. This CDR3 has 14 amino acids. Germline lookup yields CDR1 SNHLY and CDR2 FYNNEI. Here the CDR3 reads CASSEAGDTGELFF. In nucleotides, the CDR3 is TGTGCCAGCAGTGAAGCAGGGGACACCGGGGAGCTGTTTTTT.

This chain links TRBV6-5 with TRBJ1-2; D call uncertain. This CDR3 comprises 14 residues. Germline V gene lookup returns CDR1 MNHEY and CDR2 SVGAGI. Trimming stripped 3 bases from V and 4 bases from J, with 12 bases between. CDR3 sequence (DNA): TGTGCCAGCAGTTATAACAAGGGTCCCTATGGCTACACCTTC. Protein: CASSYNKGPYGYTF.

V gene TRBV15 combines with J gene TRBJ2-7; D assignment may be TRBD1 or TRBD2 (5 bases each). Germline lookup yields CDR1 LNHNV and CDR2 YYDKDF (reference sequence). Trimming pared 5 bases from V and 6 bases from J, leaving 11 bases between. The CDR3 length is 12 residues. The CDR3 DNA sequence: TGTGCCACCAGCCCGGGACGGGGCGAGCAGTACTTC. This codes for CATSPGRGEQYF.

The chain links TRBV7-8 to TRBJ2-7; TRBD2 agrees at 8 bases. V lost 3 bases to trimming and J lost 4 bases; unmatched junction nucleotides: 14. The germline V gene encodes CDR1 SGHVS and CDR2 FQNEAQ. The CDR3 is made up of 17 amino acids. The CDR3 reads CASSFIPPGLVYYEQYF. In nucleotides, the CDR3 is TGTGCCAGCAGCTTCATTCCCCCGGGACTAGTTTATTACGAGCAGTACTTC.

CDR3 DNA sequence: TGTGCCAGCAGCAAAGGATTAGAGGGGACTGAAGCTTTCTTT. Amino acids: CASSKGLEGTEAFF. The chain uses TRBV11-2 and TRBJ1-1; D may be TRBD1 (5 bases). The CDR3 consists of 14 residues. V was cut by 5 bases and J by 5 bases, with 15 bases left in between. Germline CDR1 SGHAT, CDR2 FQNNGV.

The chain links TRBV6-5 to TRBJ1-3, with D hard to call. Germline loops: CDR1 MNHEY, CDR2 SVGAGI. The germline V and J ends were trimmed by 8 bases and 0 bases, with 14 bases remaining between them. The CDR3 loop spans 15 amino acids. CDR3 in amino acids: CASGRNPLSGNTIYF. CDR3 DNA sequence: TGTGCCAGCGGACGGAACCCGCTCTCTGGAAACACCATATATTTT.

J is TRBJ1-5 and V is TRBV7-2, with D uncertain. The CDR3 has 15 residues. Germline V lookup: CDR1 SGHTA, CDR2 FQGNSA. V was cut by 4 bases and J by 3 bases, with 13 bases left in between. The CDR3 loop reads CASSSSSRYNQPQHF. CDR3 sequence (DNA): TGTGCCAGCAGCTCCAGCTCCCGGTACAATCAGCCCCAGCATTTT.

This clone occurred a few times. Additional DNA sequences in this sample encode the identical CDR3. The genes are TRBV7-9 and TRBJ1-1; D not certain. Deletions cut 1 base from V and 1 base from J, with 4 bases between. Per the germline V gene, CDR1 is SEHNR and CDR2 is FQNEAQ (reference sequence). The CDR3 is 13 residues long. The CDR3 here is CASSLDQNTEAFF. The CDR3 region has the DNA TGTGCCAGCAGCTTAGACCAGAACACTGAAGCTTTCTTT.

This clone has just one count. CDR3 DNA sequence: TGCGCCAGCAGCCAAGAAGGGACAGGGGGCACTGAAGCTTTCTTT. Its translation is CASSQEGTGGTEAFF. This rearrangement joins TRBV4-1 to TRBJ1-1; TRBD1 matches at 11 bases. The junction had 1 base not matched to a gene; V was cut back by 0 bases and J by 4 bases. The germline V gene has CDR1 MGHRA and CDR2 YSYEKL. This CDR3 is 15 amino acids long.

J is TRBJ2-7 and V is TRBV6-5, with D uncertain. The length of the CDR3 is 11 residues. V was trimmed by 4 bases and J by 6 bases, leaving 7 bases between them. Germline V lookup: CDR1 MNHEY, CDR2 SVGAGI. CDR3 in DNA: TGTGCCAGCAGTTCTTATCTCGAGCAGTACTTC. This translates into CASSSYLEQYF.

The gene calls are TRBV7-2 and TRBJ1-2, with D hard to call. The germline V gene has CDR1 SGHTA and CDR2 FQGNSA. CDR3 size: 13 residues. The V gene lost 5 bases and the J gene lost 5 bases, with 12 bases spanning the gap. CDR3 sequence (DNA): TGTGCCAGCAGCCCGAGTGATGGGTATGGCTACACCTTC. The encoded protein is CASSPSDGYGYTF.

The rearrangement links TRBV4-1 to TRBJ2-5, with 14 bases matching TRBD2. Trimming removed 5 bases from V and 0 bases from J; junction bases left unmatched: 5. The CDR3 is 17 residues long. Germline-derived CDR1 and CDR2 are MGHRA and YSYEKL. The CDR3 protein is CASSSGLAGGDQETQYF. Here the CDR3 DNA reads TGCGCCAGCAGCTCCGGACTAGCGGGGGGCGACCAAGAGACCCAGTACTTC.

The chain has TRBV27 and TRBJ2-7, with TRBD1 matching 8 bases. The V gene end was trimmed by 5 bases and the J gene end by 5 bases; junction bases not matched to a gene: 11. This CDR3 is 15 amino acids long. Germline-derived CDR1 and CDR2 are MNHEY and SMNVEV (reference sequence). The CDR3 DNA follows: TGTGCCAGCAGTCGGGGACAGGCGGTATTCAACGAGCAGTACTTC. Protein: CASSRGQAVFNEQYF.

V is TRBV2 and J is TRBJ2-7, with D tentatively TRBD1 (5 bases). The germline gives CDR1 SNHLY, CDR2 FYNNEI. V lost 4 bases, J lost 0 bases, and 10 bases lay in between. This CDR3 region has 14 residues. CDR3 coding DNA: TGTGCCAGCAGTGCAAGGGGCCACTCCTACGAGCAGTACTTC. Translation gives CASSARGHSYEQYF.